A single sample is the source of the 15 T cell receptor beta chains below, sequenced in a study of shared clonotypes between healthy human individuals. Sequencing used immunoSEQ multiplex PCR; TCRdb keeps in-frame clones, though not all of them. Of a few million clones in the sample, 90% to 95% are singletons; the top ten hold 0.3% to 0.4%. Material for sequencing was naive CD4+ T cells from PBMCs. The subset: CD45RA+ positively selected. These receptors were collected from a man younger than 30 in good health. Some clones in this sample may be carry-over from other donors' samples.

The CDR3 sequence is CASSTHGDQETQYF. In DNA, the CDR3 is TGTGCCAGCAGCACTCATGGGGACCAAGAGACCCAGTACTTC. The chain employs TRBV9 and TRBJ2-5; D remains ambiguous. The germline gives CDR1 SGDLS, CDR2 YYNGEE. The germline V and J ends were trimmed by 4 bases and 0 bases, with 10 bases remaining between them. CDR3 size: 14 residues.

This clone was seen once. This same CDR3 is encoded by further DNA sequences in the sample. V and J are TRBV2 and TRBJ2-5; 7 nucleotides line up with TRBD2. From germline, CDR1 is SNHLY and CDR2 FYNNEI. Trimming cost V 3 bases and J 4 bases; bases outside gene matches: 2. The CDR3 loop spans 13 amino acids. The CDR3 nucleotides read TGTGCCAGCAGTGACGGGGGGAGAGAGACCCAGTACTTC. Translated, it gives CASSDGGRETQYF. Based on the CDR3 plus reference TRBV2 and TRBJ2-5, the full variable domain is EPEVTQTPSHQVTQMGQEVILRCVPISNHLYFYWYRQILGQKVEFLVSFYNNEISEKSEIFDDQFSVERPDGSNFTLKIRSTKLEDSAMYFCASSDGGRETQYFGPGTRLLVL.

The V call is TRBV5-1, the J call TRBJ2-2; no reliable D call. V was cut by 4 bases and J by 2 bases, with 6 bases left in between. Per germline, CDR1 SGHRS and CDR2 YFSETQ. The CDR3 spans 13 residues. The CDR3 DNA sequence: TGCGCCAGCAGCCAAATAAACACCGGGGAGCTGTTTTTT. As protein: CASSQINTGELFF.

This clone was seen more than once but under ten times. The chain uses TRBV6-4 and TRBJ1-2; D perhaps matches TRBD1 (5 bases). The germline V gene encodes CDR1 MRHNA and CDR2 SNTAGT. This CDR3 region has 14 residues. V lost 7 bases and J lost 0, with 12 bases in between. The CDR3 loop is CASTRQGTNYGYTF. The CDR3 region has the DNA TGTGCCAGCACCAGGCAGGGAACTAACTATGGCTACACCTTC.

This sequence joins TRBV2 and TRBJ2-2, with TRBD1 as a possible D gene (6 bases). V lost 0 bases, J lost 11 bases, and 7 bases lay in between. Germline V gene sequence: CDR1 SNHLY, CDR2 FYNNEI. The CDR3 runs to 12 residues. CDR3 DNA: TGTGCCAGCAGTGAAGCGGGGACAGAGCTGTTTTTT. Encoded protein: CASSEAGTELFF. The full variable domain, with the rest looked up from reference TRBV2 and TRBJ2-2, is EPEVTQTPSHQVTQMGQEVILRCVPISNHLYFYWYRQILGQKVEFLVSFYNNEISEKSEIFDDQFSVERPDGSNFTLKIRSTKLEDSAMYFCASSEAGTELFFGEGSRLTVL.

The chain joins TRBV11-2 to TRBJ2-7; D call uncertain. V was clipped by 1 base and J by 7 bases, with 5 bases between them. CDR1 and CDR2 (germline): SGHAT, FQNNGV. The CDR3 totals 11 residues. Here the CDR3 reads CASSLGKEQYF. The CDR3 bases are TGTGCCAGCAGCTTAGGGAAGGAGCAGTACTTC.

The chain couples TRBV28 to TRBJ1-4; D gene uncertain. Trimming stripped 8 bases from V and 8 bases from J, with 15 bases between. The germline V gene has CDR1 MDHEN and CDR2 SYDVKM. This CDR3 spans 13 amino acids. The CDR3 protein is CASAPRLAEKLFF. CDR3 coding DNA: TGTGCCAGCGCCCCGAGGTTGGCCGAAAAACTGTTTTTT.

The CDR3 reads CARSREGLAEDTQYF. CDR3 in DNA: TGTGCCAGAAGCAGAGAGGGACTAGCGGAAGATACGCAGTATTTT. The chain uses TRBV5-3 and TRBJ2-3; TRBD2 matches at 11 bases. TRBV5-3 is marked as an open reading frame, function uncertain. CDR3 length: 15 residues. V lost 4 bases and J lost 5; bases outside the gene matches: 6.

The CDR3 DNA is TGTGCCAGCTCGCTGCAGGGGGAAGAGACCCAGTACTTC. Protein: CASSLQGEETQYF. The rearrangement links TRBV18 to TRBJ2-5, with 7 bases identical to TRBD1. V lost 6 bases to trimming and J lost 3 bases; unmatched junction nucleotides: 4. This CDR3 is 13 amino acids long. Germline values: CDR1 KGHSH, CDR2 LQKENI. Based on the CDR3 plus reference TRBV18 and TRBJ2-5, the full variable domain is NAGVMQNPRHLVRRRGQEARLRCSPMKGHSHVYWYRQLPEEGLKFMVYLQKENIIDESGMPKERFSAEFPKEGPSILRIQQVVRGDSAAYFCASSLQGEETQYFGPGTRLLVL.

The genes are TRBV6-4 and TRBJ2-3, with D possibly TRBD1 on 7 matching bases. Germline values: CDR1 MRHNA, CDR2 SNTAGT. This CDR3 is built from 14 residues. V lost 8 bases and J 0 bases, leaving 12 bases between the germline ends. CDR3: CASGGTVSTDTQYF. In DNA form, the CDR3 reads TGTGCCAGCGGAGGGACAGTCAGCACAGATACGCAGTATTTT.

The chain joins TRBV5-4 to TRBJ2-3, with TRBD1 as a possible D gene (6 bases). The V gene's germline CDR1 is SGHNT and CDR2 YYREEE (reference sequence). Trimming took 0 bases from V and 4 from J, leaving 9 bases between them. The CDR3 loop spans 14 amino acids. The CDR3 region has the DNA TGTGCCAGCAGCTTGGCGACAGGCGCAGATACGCAGTATTTT. Translation: CASSLATGADTQYF.

A single count supports this clone. V and J are TRBV18 and TRBJ2-1, with 7 bases that match TRBD2. Looked up from germline, CDR1 is KGHSH and CDR2 is LQKENI. The length of the CDR3 is 16 residues. V was pared by 3 bases and J by 6 bases, with 11 bases of the junction left unmatched. CDR3 protein: CASSPGGREFTNEQFF. DNA for the CDR3: TGTGCCAGCTCACCTGGTGGGAGGGAGTTCACCAATGAGCAGTTCTTC.

The chain is built from TRBV5-1 and TRBJ2-1; TRBD2 matches 11 bases. The germline V gene has CDR1 SGHRS and CDR2 YFSETQ. CDR3 size: 15 residues. Trimming removed 4 bases from V and 6 bases from J; junction bases left unmatched: 6. DNA of the CDR3: TGCGCCAGCAGCGGCTTAGCGGGAGGGAGCAATGAGCAGTTCTTC. Amino acid sequence: CASSGLAGGSNEQFF.

The V call is TRBV4-1, the J call TRBJ1-2; unclear D gene. Germline-derived CDR1 and CDR2 are MGHRA and YSYEKL. This CDR3 is 13 amino acids long. Between the trimmed V and J ends, which lost 0 bases and 3 bases, there was a span of 5 bases. CDR3 nucleotides: TGCGCCAGCAGCCAAGATTGGGACTATGGCTACACCTTC. Its protein is CASSQDWDYGYTF.

The chain links TRBV5-4 to TRBJ2-5; D is tentatively TRBD1 or TRBD2 (5 bases each). V was pared by 4 bases and J by 5 bases, with 18 bases between. The length of the CDR3 is 15 residues. The germline V gene encodes CDR1 SGHNT and CDR2 YYREEE (reference sequence). The CDR3 here is CASSPPGLAWETQYF. The CDR3 DNA reads as TGTGCCAGCAGCCCCCCGGGGCTGGCGTGGGAGACCCAGTACTTC.